The 20 T cell receptor beta chains below come from one sample, sequenced in a study of beta chain features in type 1 diabetes. Investigators reverse transcribed all isolated RNA, so they sequenced expressed TCRB transcripts. This table comes from immunoSEQ multiplex PCR, and its TCRdb copy is limited to in-frame clones, with some not included. The table records approximately 600,000 clones, around 11% of them present only once. General study findings and limits: Moderately but significantly shorter TCRB CDR3s were found in Type 1 diabetes patients in all four CD4+ subsets.

No antigen has been assigned to these receptors. The sample consisted of naive CD4+ T cells from blood. The source of these receptors is a man aged 25 to 45 with type 1 diabetes.

This clone came up a few times. This sequence joins TRBV9 and TRBJ1-1, with D unclear. Between the trimmed V and J ends, which lost 3 bases and 0 bases, there was a span of 9 bases. The CDR3 totals 14 residues. In germline, CDR1 is SGDLS, CDR2 YYNGEE. CDR3 protein: CASSADGLNTEAFF. CDR3 DNA sequence: TGTGCCAGCAGCGCGGACGGATTGAACACTGAAGCTTTCTTT.

V and J are TRBV7-2 and TRBJ2-5; the match to TRBD1 covers 8 bases. V was pared by 1 base and J by 1 base, with 5 bases of the junction left unmatched. The CDR3 extends over 16 amino acids. Germline V gene sequence: CDR1 SGHTA, CDR2 FQGNSA. The CDR3 here is CASSLGQGALQETQYF. CDR3 bases: TGTGCCAGCAGCTTAGGGCAGGGGGCCCTCCAAGAGACCCAGTACTTC.

With regard to this clone: Other DNA sequences in the same sample also yield this CDR3. V and J are TRBV7-2 and TRBJ1-1, with a weak D call TRBD1 (5 bases). Germline-derived CDR1 and CDR2 are SGHTA and FQGNSA. This CDR3 is 12 amino acids long. Trimming removed 5 bases at V and 5 bases at J, with 9 bases between. The CDR3 loop is CASSRGGTEAFF. In DNA, the CDR3 is TGTGCCAGCAGCCGCGGGGGAACTGAAGCTTTCTTT.

Written as DNA, the CDR3 is TGTGCCAGCAGCCCCGGGGTGAGCAATCAGCCCCAGCATTTT. This gives the protein CASSPGVSNQPQHF. The chain carries TRBV9 and TRBJ1-5; D remains unclear. Germline values: CDR1 SGDLS, CDR2 YYNGEE. The CDR3 contains 14 residues. Trimming took 4 bases from V and 1 from J, leaving 9 bases between them.

V usage is TRBV2 and J usage is TRBJ1-4; the D gene is possibly TRBD1 (6 bases). The V gene's germline CDR1 is SNHLY and CDR2 FYNNEI. Between the trimmed V and J ends, which lost 5 bases and 7 bases, there was a span of 14 bases. The CDR3 extends over 14 amino acids. This chain's CDR3 is CASSRGANSEKLFF. The CDR3 DNA reads TGTGCCAGCAGTAGGGGGGCGAACTCTGAAAAACTGTTTTTT.

This clone was observed a few times. DNA of the CDR3: TGTGCCAGCCTCCAAGAGACCCAGTACTTC. As protein: CASLQETQYF. The chain couples TRBV2 to TRBJ2-5, with unresolved D. Germline assignment: CDR1 SNHLY and CDR2 FYNNEI. Between the trimmed V and J ends, which lost 8 bases and 1 base, there was a span of 2 bases. This CDR3 comprises 10 residues. Variable domain in full (rest from reference TRBV2 and TRBJ2-5): EPEVTQTPSHQVTQMGQEVILRCVPISNHLYFYWYRQILGQKVEFLVSFYNNEISEKSEIFDDQFSVERPDGSNFTLKIRSTKLEDSAMYFCASLQETQYFGPGTRLLVL.

CDR3 in DNA: TGTGCCAGCTCACCATCGAGTCTGGACTCGGACTATGGCTACACCTTC. Amino acids: CASSPSSLDSDYGYTF. The chain carries TRBV18 and TRBJ1-2, with D unclear. V was pared by 2 bases and J by 3 bases, with 16 bases between. The CDR3 is 16 amino acids. In germline, CDR1 is KGHSH, CDR2 LQKENI.

This clone was seen a handful of times. This sequence joins TRBV9 and TRBJ2-1; D not certain. The CDR3 has 15 amino acids. In germline, CDR1 is SGDLS, CDR2 YYNGEE. Deletions cut 0 bases from V and 0 bases from J, with 7 bases between. Here the CDR3 reads CASSVGPNSYNEQFF. The CDR3, as DNA: TGTGCCAGCAGCGTAGGACCGAACTCCTACAATGAGCAGTTCTTC.

This clone appeared a few times. The gene calls are TRBV13 and TRBJ1-2, with D hard to call. The CDR3 sequence is 12 residues long. The germline V gene encodes CDR1 PRHDT and CDR2 FYEKMQ (reference sequence). The ends were cut back, 4 bases at V and 5 bases at J, with 8 bases in the middle. CDR3 region: CASSSGVYGYTF. The CDR3 DNA reads as TGTGCCAGCAGCTCCGGGGTATATGGCTACACCTTC.

J is TRBJ2-3 and V is TRBV9; weak D call: TRBD2 (7 bases). CDR3 length: 16 residues. Germline-derived CDR1 and CDR2 are SGDLS and YYNGEE. V was clipped by 4 bases and J by 5 bases, with 20 bases between them. CDR3 region: CASSPRVGGAGDTQYF. In DNA, the CDR3 is TGTGCCAGCAGCCCCCGAGTAGGGGGGGCCGGAGATACGCAGTATTTT.

The CDR3 reads CASSLDGGEGSPLHF. DNA for the CDR3: TGTGCCAGCAGCTTAGATGGGGGAGAAGGATCACCCCTCCACTTT. The gene calls are TRBV7-3 and TRBJ1-6; D might be TRBD1 (5 bases). V lost 2 bases, J lost 10 bases, and 15 bases lay in between. The germline V gene encodes CDR1 SGHTA and CDR2 FQGTGA. The CDR3 length is 15 residues.

The rearrangement joins TRBV5-4 to TRBJ2-7, with a weak D call TRBD2 (6 bases). Germline assignment: CDR1 SGHNT and CDR2 YYREEE (reference sequence). V was clipped by 0 bases and J by 9 bases, with 22 bases between them. The CDR3 is 16 residues long. For the CDR3, the DNA is TGTGCCAGCAGCTTGGGGGCCGGGACTGAGGTCCTAGGGCAGTACTTC. It yields the protein CASSLGAGTEVLGQYF.

This chain links TRBV15 with TRBJ2-5; tentatively, D is TRBD2 (6 bases). CDR3 length: 13 residues. Trimming shortened V by 6 bases and J by 4 bases, and 12 bases separated the two germline ends. In germline, CDR1 is LNHNV, CDR2 YYDKDF (reference sequence). This CDR3 is CATRLQGGETQYF. The CDR3 coding sequence is TGTGCCACCAGGCTGCAGGGAGGAGAGACCCAGTACTTC.

This chain links TRBV25-1 with TRBJ2-7, with D uncertain. V lost 3 bases to trimming and J lost 1 base, with 4 bases between them. Germline CDR1 and CDR2: MGHDK and SYGVNS. The CDR3 is 12 residues long. Here the CDR3 reads CASSDASYEQYF. In nucleotides, the CDR3 is TGTGCCAGCAGTGACGCGTCCTACGAGCAGTACTTC.

CDR3 sequence (DNA): TGTGCCAGCAGCGTAGACCCGACTAGCGGGGTTTTCTCCTACAATGAGCAGTTCTTC. The encoded protein is CASSVDPTSGVFSYNEQFF. The V and J genes are TRBV9 and TRBJ2-1, with 11 bases that match TRBD2. CDR1 SGDLS and CDR2 YYNGEE come from the germline V gene. This CDR3 is 19 amino acids long. The trim removed 0 bases at V and 0 bases at J, leaving 8 bases unmatched. The full variable domain, rest sourced from reference TRBV9 and TRBJ2-1, is DSGVTQTPKHLITATGQRVTLRCSPRSGDLSVYWYQQSLDQGLQFLIQYYNGEERAKGNILERFSAQQFPDLHSELNLSSLELGDSALYFCASSVDPTSGVFSYNEQFFGPGTRLTVL.

The chain is built from TRBV6-1 and TRBJ2-7; D is possibly TRBD1 (6 bases). The CDR3 contains 17 residues. From germline, CDR1 is MNHNS and CDR2 SASEGT. V dropped 0 bases and J dropped 0 bases, with 15 bases sitting between them. Written as DNA, the CDR3 is TGTGCCAGCAGTGAAGCTCTTTACAGGGTTCGCTCCTACGAGCAGTACTTC. It is translated as CASSEALYRVRSYEQYF.

The chain uses TRBV2 and TRBJ2-6; 7 bases map to TRBD1. The V gene's germline CDR1 is SNHLY and CDR2 FYNNEI. The CDR3 is 15 amino acids. V trimming: 2 bases; J trimming: 2 bases; junction bases outside the gene matches: 0. CDR3 sequence reads: CASSETGAGANVLTF. The CDR3, as DNA: TGTGCCAGCAGTGAAACAGGGGCTGGGGCCAACGTCCTGACTTTC.

This clone appeared a few times. The chain joins TRBV10-3 to TRBJ2-1, with 10 bases that match TRBD2. Germline V CDR1 and CDR2: ENHRY, SYGVKD. J lost 0 bases, V lost 6 bases, and 14 bases had no gene match. The CDR3 runs to 19 residues. CDR3 in DNA: TGTGCCATCAGCCCCTTATTGGGGACTAGCGAAAACTCCTACAATGAGCAGTTCTTC. Encoded protein: CAISPLLGTSENSYNEQFF.

The gene calls are TRBV4-3 and TRBJ1-3; D perhaps matches TRBD1 (5 bases). Germline CDR1 and CDR2: LGHNA and YSLEER. This CDR3 contains 16 residues. V lost 0 bases and J lost 7, with 16 bases in between. The CDR3: CASSQDNQGFFNTIYF. In nucleotides, the CDR3 is TGCGCCAGCAGCCAAGATAATCAGGGATTCTTTAACACCATATATTTT.

There are a few counts of this clone. The chain is built from TRBV7-6 and TRBJ2-1; D might be TRBD1 or TRBD2, each matching 5 bases. The CDR3 is 15 residues long. Trimming pared 2 bases from V and 2 bases from J, leaving 10 bases between. Germline V gives CDR1 SGHVS, CDR2 FNYEAQ. The CDR3 region is CASSLSRGTYNEQFF. The CDR3 nucleotides read TGTGCCAGCAGCTTATCACGGGGCACCTACAATGAGCAGTTCTTC.